This T cell receptor (beta chain) is from a study of T-cell memory formation after mild COVID-19. Study results and limitations: Pre-infection memory held some responding clones, suggesting pre-existing cross-reactive T cells responded.

Trimming shortened V by 7 bases and J by 0 bases, and 20 bases separated the two germline ends. The CDR3 is 17 amino acids. Germline V gene sequence: CDR1 SNHLY, CDR2 FYNNEI. TCRdb used MiXCR to reprocess the 5' RACE reads, holding one entry per CDR3 protein. This repertoire shows about 250,000 distinct CDR3 sequences, roughly 15% found once; its top ten account for 2.1%. This clonotype has at least ten counts. Its specificity is unknown. This sequence joins TRBV2 and TRBJ2-3, with a weak D call TRBD2 (5 bases). The source material was PBMCs or a T cell subset sorted from them (not recorded which). The receptor was isolated from an adult woman who had mild COVID-19 (a few samples of this study predate the infection). Cell type and time point are not known. The CDR3 nucleotides are TGTGCCAGCATAAGGTCGCGGAGCGGAATAAGCACAGATACGCAGTATTTT. It codes for CASIRSRSGISTDTQYF.